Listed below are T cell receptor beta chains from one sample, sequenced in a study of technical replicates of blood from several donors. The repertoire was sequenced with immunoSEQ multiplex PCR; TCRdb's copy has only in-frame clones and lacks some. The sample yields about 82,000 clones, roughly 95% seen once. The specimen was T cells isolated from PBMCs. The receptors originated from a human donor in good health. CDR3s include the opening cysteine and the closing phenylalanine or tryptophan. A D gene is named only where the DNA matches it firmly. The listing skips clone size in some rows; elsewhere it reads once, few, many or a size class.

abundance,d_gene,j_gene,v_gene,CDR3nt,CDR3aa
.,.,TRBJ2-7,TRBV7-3,TGTGCCAGCAGCTTAGGGACTTCGCCATTTTACGAGCAGTACTTC,CASSLGTSPFYEQYF
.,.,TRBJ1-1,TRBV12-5,TGTGCTAGTGGTTTAGACAGCTCGAACACTGAAGCTTTCTTT,CASGLDSSNTEAFF
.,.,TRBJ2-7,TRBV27,TGTGCCAGCAGTTTGGGAGGACTCCAAGGGGACGAGCAGTACTTC,CASSLGGLQGDEQYF
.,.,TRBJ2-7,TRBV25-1,TGTGCCAGCAGTGAATCAGGGCCGAGGAGAATATACGAGCAGTACTTC,CASSESGPRRIYEQYF
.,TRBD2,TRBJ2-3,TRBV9,TGTGCCAGCAGCGTAGTGGCGGGAGGGCCATATACGCAGTATTTT,CASSVVAGGPYTQYF
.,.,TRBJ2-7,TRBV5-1,TGCGCCAGCAGCTTGGCCGCTGCCAGGGAGGCGAGGGAGCAGTACTTC,CASSLAAAREAREQYF
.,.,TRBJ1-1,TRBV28,TGTGCCAGCAGTCCCCTCCAACCTACGAACACTGAAGCTTTCTTT,CASSPLQPTNTEAFF
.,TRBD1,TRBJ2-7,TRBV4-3,TGCGCCAGCAGCCCATACCGGGACAGGGTATTATATAACGAGCAGTACTTC,CASSPYRDRVLYNEQYF
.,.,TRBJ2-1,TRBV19,TGTGCCAGTACTTTCAGCGCCCGGCTCTCCTACAATGAGCAGTTCTTC,CASTFSARLSYNEQFF
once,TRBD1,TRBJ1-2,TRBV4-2,TGTGCCAGCAGCCAACAGACTAGGGGGCGCCCAATAAACTATGGCTACACCTTC,CASSQQTRGRPINYGYTF
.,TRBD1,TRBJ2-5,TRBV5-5,TGTGCCAGCAGCACCGACAGGGGGGTAGAGACCCAGTACTTC,CASSTDRGVETQYF
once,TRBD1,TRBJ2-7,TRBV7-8,TGTGCCAGCAGCTCTGACAGGGGGCATTCCTACGAGCAGTACTTC,CASSSDRGHSYEQYF
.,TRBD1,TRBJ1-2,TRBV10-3,TGTGCCATCAGTGGACAGGGGGGCATCGGTGGCTACACCTTC,CAISGQGGIGGYTF
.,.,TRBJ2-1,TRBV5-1,TGCGCCAGCAGGGGGGGTGGGAACCTTTACAATGAGCAGTTCTTC,CASRGGGNLYNEQFF
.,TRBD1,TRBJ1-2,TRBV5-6,TGTGCCAGCAGACGGAAACCACTACAGGGGGCGCCGGGCTATGGCTACACCTTC,CASRRKPLQGAPGYGYTF
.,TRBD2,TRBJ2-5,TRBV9,TGTGCCAGCAGCGTATCGGCTAGCGGGAATATCAAAGAGACCCAGTACTTC,CASSVSASGNIKETQYF
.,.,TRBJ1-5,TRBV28,TGTGCCAGCGGCTCCGGAAGACAGGCCTGGGTACAGCCCCAGCATTTT,CASGSGRQAWVQPQHF
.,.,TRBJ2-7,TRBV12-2,TGTGCAAGTCGCTTAGTAGCGGGAGCCGACGAGCAGTACTTC,CASRLVAGADEQYF
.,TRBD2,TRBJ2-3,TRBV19,TGTGCCAGTAATAGCTTGGCGGGAGGTATGCCAGATACGCAGTATTTT,CASNSLAGGMPDTQYF
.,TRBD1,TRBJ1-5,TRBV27,TGTGCCAGCAGTCCCGACAGGGGACAGCCCCAGCATTTT,CASSPDRGQPQHF
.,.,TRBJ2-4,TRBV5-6,TGTGCCAGCAGCTTGGGGGGAGAAAACATTCAGTACTTC,CASSLGGENIQYF
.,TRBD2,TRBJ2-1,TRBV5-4,TGTGCCAGCAGCTTACTAGCGGGAGGCATGAATGAGCAGTTCTTC,CASSLLAGGMNEQFF
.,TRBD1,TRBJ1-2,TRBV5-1,TGCGCCAGCAGCCCAGGACAGGCCGCAAATAGGATACATGGCTACACCTTC,CASSPGQAANRIHGYTF
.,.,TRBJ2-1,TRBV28,TGTGCCAGCAGTTTGTTCTGGAGCTCCTACAATGAGCAGTTCTTC,CASSLFWSSYNEQFF
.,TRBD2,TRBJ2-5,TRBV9,TGTGCCAGCAGCGGGGGACTAGCGGGAGGAGAGACCCAGTACTTC,CASSGGLAGGETQYF
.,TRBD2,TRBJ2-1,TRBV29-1,TGCAGCGCATTAGCGGGAGATTCTGCGAATGAGCAGTTCTTC,CSALAGDSANEQFF
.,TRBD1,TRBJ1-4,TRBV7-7,TGTGCTAGCAGCGAGGACAGGGGAGAAAAACTGTTTTTT,CASSEDRGEKLFF
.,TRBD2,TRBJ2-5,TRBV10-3,TGTGCCACGGTAGCGGGAGAAAGGGAGACCCAGTACTTC,CATVAGERETQYF
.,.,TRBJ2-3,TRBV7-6,TGTGCCAGCAGCTCACCGAAACAGGGCCTGTACACAGATACGCAGTATTTT,CASSSPKQGLYTDTQYF
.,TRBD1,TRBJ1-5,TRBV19,TGTGCCAGTAGAAAAGACAGGGTCGGCAATCAGCCCCAGCATTTT,CASRKDRVGNQPQHF
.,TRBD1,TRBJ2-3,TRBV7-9,TGTGCCAGCAGCTTAATGCTAGGGACAGGGGGCAGGACAGATACGCAGTATTTT,CASSLMLGTGGRTDTQYF
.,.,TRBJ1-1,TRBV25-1,TGTGCCAGCAGTGCACCGTCAGGGGCCGGAACTGAAGCTTTCTTT,CASSAPSGAGTEAFF
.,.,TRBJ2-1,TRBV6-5,TGTGCCAGCAGTTACTCGAGAGCGGAGAAGCGCGATGAGCAGTTCTTC,CASSYSRAEKRDEQFF
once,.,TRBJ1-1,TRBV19,TGTGCCAGTAGTTCGGACAGGAACACTGAAGCTTTCTTT,CASSSDRNTEAFF
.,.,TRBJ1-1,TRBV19,TGTGCCAGTAGTATTACTGCGGAGAACACTGAAGCTTTCTTT,CASSITAENTEAFF
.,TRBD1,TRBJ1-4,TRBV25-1,TGTGCCAGCAGTGACAGGGGGTCAGGAAAACTGTTTTTT,CASSDRGSGKLFF
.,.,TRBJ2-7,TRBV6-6,TGTGCCAGCAGTTATCGACAGACGAACCACGAGCAGTACTTC,CASSYRQTNHEQYF
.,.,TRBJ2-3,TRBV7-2,TGTGCCAGCAGCTTAGTCGGCGGGCCTAGCACAGATACGCAGTATTTT,CASSLVGGPSTDTQYF
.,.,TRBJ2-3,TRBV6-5,TGTGCCAGCAGTTCGGTCACAGATACGCAGTATTTT,CASSSVTDTQYF
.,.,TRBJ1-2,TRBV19,TGTGCCAGTAGTATCAGCAGGTTTCGTGTTTATGGCTACACCTTC,CASSISRFRVYGYTF
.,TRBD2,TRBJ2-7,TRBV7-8,TGTGCCAGCAGCTGGGGGGGGTACGAGCAGTACTTC,CASSWGGYEQYF
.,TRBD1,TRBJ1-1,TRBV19,TGTGCCAGTAGTATCTTGACAGGGGGCTCAGGGACTGAAGCTTTCTTT,CASSILTGGSGTEAFF
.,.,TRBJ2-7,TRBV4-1,TGCGCCAGCAGCCGGGTTAGCGAGACCCACGAGCAGTACTTC,CASSRVSETHEQYF